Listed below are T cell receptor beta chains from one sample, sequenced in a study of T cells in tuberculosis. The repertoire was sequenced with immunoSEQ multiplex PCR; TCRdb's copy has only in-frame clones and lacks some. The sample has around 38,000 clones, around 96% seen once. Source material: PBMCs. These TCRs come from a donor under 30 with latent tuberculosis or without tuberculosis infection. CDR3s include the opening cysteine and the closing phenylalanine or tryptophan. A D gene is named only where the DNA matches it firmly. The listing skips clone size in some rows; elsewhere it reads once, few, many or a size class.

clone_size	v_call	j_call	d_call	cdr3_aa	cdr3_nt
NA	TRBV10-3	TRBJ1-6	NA	CAISETPALESPLHF	TGTGCCATCAGTGAGACTCCGGCCCTAGAGTCACCCCTCCACTTT
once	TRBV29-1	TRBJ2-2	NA	CSGSSGDAGELFF	TGCAGCGGGTCCTCCGGGGATGCCGGGGAGCTGTTTTTT
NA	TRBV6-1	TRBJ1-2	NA	CASSEDRATYGYTF	TGTGCCAGCAGTGAAGACAGGGCCACGTATGGCTACACCTTC
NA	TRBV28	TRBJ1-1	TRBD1	CASSASDRGVIF	TGTGCCAGCAGTGCATCGGACAGGGGAGTAATCTTT
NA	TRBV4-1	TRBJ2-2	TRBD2	CASSQETSVITGELFF	TGCGCCAGCAGCCAAGAAACTAGCGTTATAACCGGGGAGCTGTTTTTT
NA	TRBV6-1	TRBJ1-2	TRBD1	CASDEVRGRGRDGYTF	TGTGCCAGCGATGAAGTACGGGGCAGGGGGCGGGATGGCTACACCTTC
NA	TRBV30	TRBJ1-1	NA	CAWSFDSSWAEAFF	TGTGCCTGGAGTTTTGACAGCTCGTGGGCTGAAGCTTTCTTT
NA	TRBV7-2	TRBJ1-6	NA	CASSLRTGIDSPLHF	TGTGCCAGCAGCTTAAGAACAGGGATTGATTCACCCCTCCACTTT
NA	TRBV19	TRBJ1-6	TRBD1	CASSPPGQDRSPLHF	TGTGCCAGTAGTCCTCCGGGACAGGACCGTTCACCCCTCCACTTT
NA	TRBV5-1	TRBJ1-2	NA	CASSLGQALYGYTF	TGCGCCAGCAGCTTGGGGCAGGCCCTATATGGCTACACCTTC
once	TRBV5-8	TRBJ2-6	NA	CASSLFQSGANVLTF	TGTGCCAGCAGCTTGTTTCAGTCTGGGGCCAACGTCCTGACTTTC
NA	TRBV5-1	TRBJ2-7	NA	CASSLTSSYEQYF	TGCGCCAGCAGCTTGACCAGCTCCTACGAGCAGTACTTC
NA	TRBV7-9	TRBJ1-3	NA	CASSLGSKPSGNTIYF	TGTGCCAGCAGCTTAGGGTCAAAGCCCTCTGGAAACACCATATATTTT
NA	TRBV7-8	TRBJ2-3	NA	CASSLESARAPSTDTQYF	TGTGCCAGCAGCTTAGAGTCGGCCAGGGCCCCTAGCACAGATACGCAGTATTTT
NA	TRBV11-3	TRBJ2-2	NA	CASSSGGMAGELFF	TGTGCCAGCAGCTCGGGGGGCATGGCCGGGGAGCTGTTTTTT
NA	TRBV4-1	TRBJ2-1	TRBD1	CASSSQGGALYNEQFF	TGCGCCAGCAGCAGCCAAGGGGGCGCACTCTACAATGAGCAGTTCTTC
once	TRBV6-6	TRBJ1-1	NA	CASTNGGRNTEAFF	TGTGCCAGCACAAACGGGGGGAGGAACACTGAAGCTTTCTTT
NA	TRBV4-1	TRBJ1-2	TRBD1	CASSLQGAVGLLYGYTF	TGCGCCAGCAGCCTACAGGGGGCGGTTGGGCTACTCTATGGCTACACCTTC
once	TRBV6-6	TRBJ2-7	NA	CASRPPGTQPYEQYF	TGTGCCAGCAGACCCCCCGGGACACAACCCTACGAGCAGTACTTC
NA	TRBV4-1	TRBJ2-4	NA	CASSQDAGRPLAKNIQYF	TGCGCCAGCAGCCAAGATGCTGGGAGACCTTTGGCCAAAAACATTCAGTACTTC
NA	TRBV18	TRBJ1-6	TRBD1	CASSTDRVSPLHF	TGTGCCAGCTCAACTGACAGGGTCTCACCCCTCCACTTT
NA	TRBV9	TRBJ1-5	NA	CASSGAGGNQPQHF	TGTGCCAGCAGCGGGGCAGGGGGCAATCAGCCCCAGCATTTT
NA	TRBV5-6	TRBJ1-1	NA	CASSHTSGEEAFF	TGTGCCAGCAGCCACACCTCAGGGGAGGAAGCTTTCTTT
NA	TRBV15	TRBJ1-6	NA	CATSREALGRIRDSPLHF	TGTGCCACCAGCAGAGAAGCCCTGGGGAGGATCAGGGATTCACCCCTCCACTTT
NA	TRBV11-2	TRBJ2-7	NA	CASSFVQASSYEQYF	TGTGCCAGCAGCTTTGTGCAGGCCAGCTCCTACGAGCAGTACTTC
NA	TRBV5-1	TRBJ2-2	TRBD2	CASSQRTSGVNTGELFF	TGCGCCAGCAGCCAGAGGACTAGCGGGGTGAACACCGGGGAGCTGTTTTTT
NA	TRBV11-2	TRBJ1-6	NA	CASRDRTTSSYNSPLHF	TGTGCCAGCAGAGACAGAACAACGAGCTCCTATAATTCACCCCTCCACTTT
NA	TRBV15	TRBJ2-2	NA	CATSRGGLNTGELFF	TGTGCCACCAGCAGAGGGGGACTGAACACCGGGGAGCTGTTTTTT
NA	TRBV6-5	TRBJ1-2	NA	CASSYLSGRVGYGYTF	TGTGCCAGCAGTTACCTTTCGGGGAGGGTCGGCTATGGCTACACCTTC
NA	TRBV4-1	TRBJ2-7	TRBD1	CASSRGREQYF	TGCGCCAGCAGTAGGGGGCGTGAGCAGTACTTC
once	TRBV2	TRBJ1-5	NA	CASRGRGRGKFSNQPQHF	TGTGCCAGCAGAGGGAGGGGGAGGGGGAAATTTAGCAATCAGCCCCAGCATTTT
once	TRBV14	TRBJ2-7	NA	CASSHMYEQYF	TGTGCCAGCAGCCACATGTACGAGCAGTACTTC
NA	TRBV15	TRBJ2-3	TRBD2	CATSRASGTSGGGRNF	TGTGCCACCAGCAGGGCGTCCGGGACTAGCGGGGGAGGCCGGAATTTT
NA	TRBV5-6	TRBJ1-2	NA	CASSFLRGNNVGGYTF	TGTGCCAGCAGCTTTCTCAGGGGAAACAATGTGGGGGGCTACACCTTC
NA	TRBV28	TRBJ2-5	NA	CASSPPARTQYF	TGTGCCAGCAGTCCCCCCGCGAGGACCCAGTACTTC
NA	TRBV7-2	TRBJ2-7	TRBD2	CASSLARWGLAGSYYEQYF	TGTGCCAGCAGCTTAGCGCGGTGGGGGCTAGCGGGGAGTTACTACGAGCAGTACTTC
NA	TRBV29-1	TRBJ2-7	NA	CSVALGGSTPYEQYF	TGCAGCGTTGCATTAGGAGGCAGTACGCCCTACGAGCAGTACTTC
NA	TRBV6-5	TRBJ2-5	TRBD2	CASSPPGLNQETQYF	TGTGCCAGCAGTCCCCCGGGACTAAACCAAGAGACCCAGTACTTC
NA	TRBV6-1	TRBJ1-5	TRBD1	CASTGQINQPQHF	TGTGCCAGCACGGGACAGATAAATCAGCCCCAGCATTTT
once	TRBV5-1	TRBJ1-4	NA	CASSSLGGASNEKLFF	TGCGCCAGCAGCTCCCTAGGTGGGGCGTCTAATGAAAAACTGTTTTTT
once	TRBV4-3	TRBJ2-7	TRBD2	CASSQDYPAGRYEQYF	TGCGCCAGCAGCCAAGATTACCCAGCGGGACGCTACGAGCAGTACTTC
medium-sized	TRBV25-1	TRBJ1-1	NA	CASSEYPSPGANTEAFF	TGTGCCAGCAGTGAATACCCCTCCCCAGGGGCGAACACTGAAGCTTTCTTT